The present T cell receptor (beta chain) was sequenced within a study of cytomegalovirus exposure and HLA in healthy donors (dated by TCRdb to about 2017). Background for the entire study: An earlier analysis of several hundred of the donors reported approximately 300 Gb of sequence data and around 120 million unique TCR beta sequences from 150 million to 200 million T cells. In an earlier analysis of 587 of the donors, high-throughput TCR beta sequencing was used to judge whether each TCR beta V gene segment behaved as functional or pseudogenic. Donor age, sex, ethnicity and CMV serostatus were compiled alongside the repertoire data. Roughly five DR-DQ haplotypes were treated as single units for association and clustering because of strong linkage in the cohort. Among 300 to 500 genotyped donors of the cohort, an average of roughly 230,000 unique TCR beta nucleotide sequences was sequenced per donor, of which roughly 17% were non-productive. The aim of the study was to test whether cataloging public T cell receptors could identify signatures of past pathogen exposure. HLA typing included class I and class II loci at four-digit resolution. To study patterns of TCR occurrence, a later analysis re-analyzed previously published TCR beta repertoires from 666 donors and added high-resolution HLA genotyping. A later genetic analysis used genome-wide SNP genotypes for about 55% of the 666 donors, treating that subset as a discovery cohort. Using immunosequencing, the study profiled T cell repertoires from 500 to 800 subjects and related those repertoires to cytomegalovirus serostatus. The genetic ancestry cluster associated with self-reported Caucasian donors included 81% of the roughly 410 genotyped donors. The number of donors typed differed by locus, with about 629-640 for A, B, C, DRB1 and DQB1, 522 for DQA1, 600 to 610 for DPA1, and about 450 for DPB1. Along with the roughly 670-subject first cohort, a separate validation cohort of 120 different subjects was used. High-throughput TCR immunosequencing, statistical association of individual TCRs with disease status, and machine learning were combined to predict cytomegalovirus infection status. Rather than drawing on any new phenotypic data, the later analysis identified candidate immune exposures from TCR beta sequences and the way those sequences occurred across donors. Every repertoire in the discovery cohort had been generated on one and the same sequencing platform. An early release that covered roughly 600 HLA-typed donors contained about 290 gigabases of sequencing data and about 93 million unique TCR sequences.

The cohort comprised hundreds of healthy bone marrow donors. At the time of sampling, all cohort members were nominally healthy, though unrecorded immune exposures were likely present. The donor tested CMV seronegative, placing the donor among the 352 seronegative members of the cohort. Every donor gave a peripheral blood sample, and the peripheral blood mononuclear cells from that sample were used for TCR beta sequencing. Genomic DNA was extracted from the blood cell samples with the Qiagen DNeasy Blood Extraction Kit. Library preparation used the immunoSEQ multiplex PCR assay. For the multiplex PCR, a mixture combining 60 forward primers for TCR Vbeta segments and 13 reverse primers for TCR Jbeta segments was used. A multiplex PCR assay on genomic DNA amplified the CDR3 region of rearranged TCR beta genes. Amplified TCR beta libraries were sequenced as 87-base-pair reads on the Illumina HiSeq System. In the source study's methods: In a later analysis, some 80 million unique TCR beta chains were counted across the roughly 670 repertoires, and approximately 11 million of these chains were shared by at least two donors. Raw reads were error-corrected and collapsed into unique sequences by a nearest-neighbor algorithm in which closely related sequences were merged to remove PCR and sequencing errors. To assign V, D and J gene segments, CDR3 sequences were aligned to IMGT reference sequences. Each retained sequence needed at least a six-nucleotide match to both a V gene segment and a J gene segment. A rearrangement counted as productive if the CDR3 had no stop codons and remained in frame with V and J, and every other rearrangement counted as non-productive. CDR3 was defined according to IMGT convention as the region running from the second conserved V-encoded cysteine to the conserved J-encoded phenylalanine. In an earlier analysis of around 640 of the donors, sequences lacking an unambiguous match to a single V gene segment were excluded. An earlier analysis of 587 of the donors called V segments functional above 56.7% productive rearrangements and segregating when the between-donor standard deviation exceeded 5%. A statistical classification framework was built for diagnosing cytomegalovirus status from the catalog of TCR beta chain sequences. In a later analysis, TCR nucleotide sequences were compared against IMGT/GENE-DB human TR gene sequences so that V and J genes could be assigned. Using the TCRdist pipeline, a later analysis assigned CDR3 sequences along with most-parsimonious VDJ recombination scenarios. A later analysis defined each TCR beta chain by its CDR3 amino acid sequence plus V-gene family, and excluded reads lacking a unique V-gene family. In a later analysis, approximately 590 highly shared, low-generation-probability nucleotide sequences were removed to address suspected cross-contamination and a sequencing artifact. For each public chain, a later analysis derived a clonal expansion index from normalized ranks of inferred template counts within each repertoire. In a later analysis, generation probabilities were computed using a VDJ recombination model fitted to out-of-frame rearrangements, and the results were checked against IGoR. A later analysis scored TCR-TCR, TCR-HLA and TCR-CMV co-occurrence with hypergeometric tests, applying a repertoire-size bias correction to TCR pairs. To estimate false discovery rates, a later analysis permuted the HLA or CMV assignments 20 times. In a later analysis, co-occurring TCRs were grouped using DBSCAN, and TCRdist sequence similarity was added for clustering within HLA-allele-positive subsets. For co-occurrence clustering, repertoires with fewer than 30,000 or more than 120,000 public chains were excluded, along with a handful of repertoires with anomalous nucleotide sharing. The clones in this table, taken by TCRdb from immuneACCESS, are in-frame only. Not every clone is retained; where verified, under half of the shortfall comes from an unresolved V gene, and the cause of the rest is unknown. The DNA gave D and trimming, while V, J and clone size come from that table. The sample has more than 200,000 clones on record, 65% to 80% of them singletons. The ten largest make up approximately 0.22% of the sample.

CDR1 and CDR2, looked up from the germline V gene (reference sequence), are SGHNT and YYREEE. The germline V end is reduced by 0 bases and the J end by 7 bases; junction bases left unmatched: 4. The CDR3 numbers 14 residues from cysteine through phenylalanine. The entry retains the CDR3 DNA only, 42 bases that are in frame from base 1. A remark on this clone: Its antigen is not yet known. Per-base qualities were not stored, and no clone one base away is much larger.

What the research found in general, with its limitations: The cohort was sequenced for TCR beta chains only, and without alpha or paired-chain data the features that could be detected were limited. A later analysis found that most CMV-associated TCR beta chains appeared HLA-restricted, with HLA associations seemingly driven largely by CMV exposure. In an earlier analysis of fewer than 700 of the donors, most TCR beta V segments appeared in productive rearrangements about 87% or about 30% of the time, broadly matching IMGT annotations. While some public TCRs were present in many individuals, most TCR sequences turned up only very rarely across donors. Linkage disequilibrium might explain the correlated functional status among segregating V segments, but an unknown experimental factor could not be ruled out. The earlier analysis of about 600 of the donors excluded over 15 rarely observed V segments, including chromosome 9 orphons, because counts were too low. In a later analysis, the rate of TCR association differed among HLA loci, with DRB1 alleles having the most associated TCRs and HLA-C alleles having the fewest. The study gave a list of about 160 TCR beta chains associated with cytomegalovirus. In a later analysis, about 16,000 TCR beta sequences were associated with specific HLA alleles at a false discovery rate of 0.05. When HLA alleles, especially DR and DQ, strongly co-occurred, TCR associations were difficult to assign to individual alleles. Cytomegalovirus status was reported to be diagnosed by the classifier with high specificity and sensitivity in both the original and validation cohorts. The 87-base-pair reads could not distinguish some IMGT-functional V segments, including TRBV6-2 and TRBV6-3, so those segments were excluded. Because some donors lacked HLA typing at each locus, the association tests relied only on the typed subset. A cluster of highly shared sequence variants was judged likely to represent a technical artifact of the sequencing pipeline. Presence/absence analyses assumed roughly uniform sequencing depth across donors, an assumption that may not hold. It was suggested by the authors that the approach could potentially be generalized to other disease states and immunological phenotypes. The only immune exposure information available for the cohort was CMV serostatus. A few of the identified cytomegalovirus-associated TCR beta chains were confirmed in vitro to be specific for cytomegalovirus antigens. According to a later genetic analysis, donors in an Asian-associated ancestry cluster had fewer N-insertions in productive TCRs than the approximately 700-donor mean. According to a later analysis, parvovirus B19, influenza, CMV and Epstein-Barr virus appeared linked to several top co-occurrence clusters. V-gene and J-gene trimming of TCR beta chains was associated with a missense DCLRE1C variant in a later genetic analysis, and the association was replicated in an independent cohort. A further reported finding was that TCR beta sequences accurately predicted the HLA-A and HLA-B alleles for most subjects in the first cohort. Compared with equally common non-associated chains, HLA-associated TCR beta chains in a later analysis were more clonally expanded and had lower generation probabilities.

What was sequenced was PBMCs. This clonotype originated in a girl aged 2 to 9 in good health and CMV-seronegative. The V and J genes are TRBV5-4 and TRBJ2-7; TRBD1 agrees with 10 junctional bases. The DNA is TGTGCCAGCAGCTTGGGACAGGGGGCGCTTGAGCAGTACTTC. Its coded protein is CASSLGQGALEQYF.